Listed below are T cell receptor beta chains from one sample, sequenced in a study of response to subunit inactivated influenza vaccine. Each CDR3 protein is one row after TCRdb ran MiXCR on the RT-PCR reads. The sample includes hundreds of thousands of distinct CDR3 sequences, around 11% seen only once; the top ten take about a tenth. Sequencing was performed on PBMCs from blood, taken on the day of vaccination. The source is a man between 45 and 60 years old who received an inactivated influenza vaccine. Both conserved end residues are part of each CDR3. D genes are given only for firm matches. Clone size is given for some rows only: seen once, a few or many times, or a class if the clone is expanded.

TRBJ1-2	TRBV6-1	few	NA	TGTGCCAGTTCCCAGTTGGTTCTCCACCCAAATAACTATGGCTACACCTTC	CASSQLVLHPNNYGYTF
TRBJ2-1	TRBV30	few	TRBD1	TGTGCCTGGAGTGTACAGGGGGTCACATACAATGAGCAGTTCTTC	CAWSVQGVTYNEQFF
TRBJ2-5	TRBV10-3	once	NA	TGTGCCATCAGTGATCGGGCCCGAGAGACCCAGTACTTC	CAISDRARETQYF
TRBJ2-4	TRBV2	few	TRBD1	TGTGCCAGCAGAAATACAGGGGGCGGAGGCATTCAGTACTTC	CASRNTGGGGIQYF
TRBJ1-6	TRBV27	NA	NA	TGTGCCAGCAGTCTCCGGCGGGATAATTCACCCCTCCACTTT	CASSLRRDNSPLHF
TRBJ2-3	TRBV6-1	NA	NA	TGTGCCAGCAGCAACGGGGGGTACGGGGGCCTTAGCACAGATACGCAGTATTTT	CASSNGGYGGLSTDTQYF
TRBJ2-2	TRBV12-3/TRBV12-4	many	TRBD1	TGTGCCAGCACTTGGGACAGGGTAACCGGGGAGCTGTTTTTT	CASTWDRVTGELFF
TRBJ2-7	TRBV5-1	NA	TRBD2	TGCGCCAGCAGCTGGGAAGCTAGCGGGGGGGCCAGTGTCGCGCCCTACGAGCAGTACTTC	CASSWEASGGASVAPYEQYF
TRBJ2-1	TRBV6-1	few	NA	TGTGCCAGCAGTGAGGGGAGCGGCCCTTACAATGAGCAGTTCTTC	CASSEGSGPYNEQFF
TRBJ2-7	TRBV30	NA	NA	TGTGCCTGGAATTTCGAGGGGGCCTACGAGCAGTACTTC	CAWNFEGAYEQYF